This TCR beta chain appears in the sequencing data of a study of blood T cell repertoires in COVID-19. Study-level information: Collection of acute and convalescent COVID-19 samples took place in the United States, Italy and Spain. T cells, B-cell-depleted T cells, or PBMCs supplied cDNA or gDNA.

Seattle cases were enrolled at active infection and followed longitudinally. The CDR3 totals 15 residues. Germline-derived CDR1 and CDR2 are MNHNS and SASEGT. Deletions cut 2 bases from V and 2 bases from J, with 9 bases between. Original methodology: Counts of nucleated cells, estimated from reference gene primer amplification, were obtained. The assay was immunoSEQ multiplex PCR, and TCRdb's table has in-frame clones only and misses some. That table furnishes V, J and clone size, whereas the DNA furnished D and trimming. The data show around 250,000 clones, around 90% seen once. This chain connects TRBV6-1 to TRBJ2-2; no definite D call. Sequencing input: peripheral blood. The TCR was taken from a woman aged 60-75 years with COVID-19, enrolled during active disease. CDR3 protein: CASSELRLNTGELFF. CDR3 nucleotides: TGTGCCAGCAGTGAACTGAGACTCAACACCGGGGAGCTGTTTTTT.